These 6 T cell receptor beta chains came from one sample sequenced in a study of radiation and T cells in renal cell carcinoma. TCRdb's copy holds only in-frame clones and misses some; the assay was immunoSEQ multiplex PCR. Found here are over 120,000 clones, 86% of them singletons; the top ten hold 15% to 20%. As to time point: blood 4 weeks post-SBRT, at nephrectomy. Noted treatment: 15 Gy SBRT to primary tumor, nephrectomy 4 weeks later. The sequencing used blood, collected from a patient whose treatment included radiotherapy and nephrectomy. Receptors originate from a woman between 45 and 60 years old with renal cell carcinoma.

V is TRBV28 and J is TRBJ1-1, with D uncertain. The length of the CDR3 is 10 residues. V was cut by 3 bases and J by 12 bases, with 8 bases left in between. Per the germline V gene, CDR1 is MDHEN and CDR2 is SYDVKM. CDR3 DNA: TGTGCCAGCAGTTTTGTGAGGACTTTCTTT. Translated, it gives CASSFVRTFF.

V is TRBV6-1 and J is TRBJ2-2; the D is unclear. The CDR3 runs 13 residues. Germline V gives CDR1 MNHNS, CDR2 SASEGT. V was shortened by 3 bases and J by 6 bases, with 8 bases between the two germline ends. The CDR3: CASSDLASGELFF. CDR3 nucleotides: TGTGCCAGCAGTGATTTAGCCTCCGGGGAGCTGTTTTTT.

The CDR3 is CSAHQAPGARAFF. In DNA, the CDR3 is TGCAGCGCCCACCAAGCGCCGGGAGCTAGAGCTTTCTTT. The chain employs TRBV29-1 and TRBJ1-1; D is ambiguous. With 7 bases removed from V and 10 bases from J, the gap between germline ends came to 22 bases. Germline-derived CDR1 and CDR2 are SQVTM and ANQGSEA. The CDR3 covers 13 residues. Together with reference TRBV29-1 and TRBJ1-1, the CDR3 gives the full variable domain: SAVISQKPSRDICQRGTSLTIQCQVDSQVTMMFWYRQQPGQSLTLIATANQGSEATYESGFVIDKFPISRPNLTFSTLTVSNMSPEDSSIYLCSAHQAPGARAFFGQGTRLTVV.

The V gene is TRBV5-4, the J gene TRBJ2-7, with 9 bases lining up with TRBD1. The CDR3 totals 13 residues. The germline V gene has CDR1 SGHNT and CDR2 YYREEE (reference sequence). Trimming cost V 3 bases and J 3 bases; bases outside gene matches: 1. The CDR3 is CASSSDRGYEQYF. For the CDR3, the DNA is TGTGCCAGCAGCTCGGACAGGGGCTACGAGCAGTACTTC.

This chain joins TRBV28 and TRBJ2-7, with 11 bases fitting TRBD2. Germline CDR1 reads MDHEN; CDR2 reads SYDVKM. Unmatched junction bases numbered 6, after V lost 8 bases and J lost 6 bases. This CDR3 contains 13 residues. The CDR3: CASELAGAVEQYF. The CDR3 nucleotides are TGTGCCAGCGAACTAGCGGGAGCTGTCGAGCAGTACTTC.

The CDR3 here is CASRPGDIRYEQYF. The CDR3 bases are TGTGCCAGCAGGCCGGGGGACATTCGGTACGAGCAGTACTTC. The rearrangement links TRBV28 to TRBJ2-7; perhaps D is TRBD1 or TRBD2 (6 bases each). Trimming pared 6 bases from V and 4 bases from J, leaving 16 bases between. Germline-derived CDR1 and CDR2 are MDHEN and SYDVKM. This CDR3 spans 14 amino acids.